This T cell receptor (beta chain) was obtained from a study of cytomegalovirus exposure and HLA in healthy donors. Concerning this clone itself: Its antigen is currently unknown.

A multiplex PCR was run with 60 Vbeta primers and 13 Jbeta primers. Repertoires were generated with immunoSEQ multiplex PCR, while TCRdb's copy carries only in-frame clones and drops some. The sample includes more than 95,000 clones, 70% to 80% of them seen just once. The study, taken as a whole, reports: Data from an earlier analysis indicated that most TCR beta V segments were productive either about 87% or about 30% of the time.

Nominally healthy donors were sampled, though unrecorded immune exposures were likely. The sample comprised PBMCs. This receptor was identified in a man aged 30 to 45 in good health and CMV-seronegative.

The CDR3 nucleotides are TGTGCCAGCGGGACACACCTGGATACGCAGTATTTT. Protein: CASGTHLDTQYF. The chain employs TRBV28 and TRBJ2-3, with TRBD1 as a possible D gene (6 bases). CDR3 length equals 12 residues. Trimming stripped 8 bases from V and 6 bases from J, with 12 bases between. Germline loops: CDR1 MDHEN, CDR2 SYDVKM.